This T cell receptor beta chain was found in a study of T cell changes during pregnancy in multiple sclerosis (dated by TCRdb to the late 2010s). For the wider study: The study examined how the T cell repertoire changed over the course of pregnancy in women with multiple sclerosis.

Preparation of the library involved the immunoSEQ multiplex PCR assay. The table was pulled from immuneACCESS by TCRdb, which kept in-frame rearrangements only. Such tables lose some clones; where checked, under half of the loss comes from unresolved V genes, and the rest has no known cause. Counted in this sample were about 57,000 clones; 92% of them appeared once. The ten largest clones capture roughly 0.19% of the sample. Note on this clone: Its specific antigen is unknown. No base-level quality is on record; no much larger clone is a single base apart.

The sequenced sample was CD4+ T cells from peripheral blood mononuclear cells, obtained in the second trimester of pregnancy. This sequence originates from a female donor with multiple sclerosis, enrolled in a pregnancy study.

The CDR3 protein: CASSWQGAMNTEAFF. In nucleotides, the sequence is TGTGCCAGCAGTTGGCAGGGGGCGATGAACACTGAAGCTTTCTTT. The rearranged chain carries TRBV28 and TRBJ1-1; TRBD1 aligns with 8 central bases. As encoded in the germline V gene, CDR1 is MDHEN while CDR2 is SYDVKM. The CDR3 holds 15 amino acids from the cysteine to the phenylalanine. The DNA shown is the 45-base CDR3, in frame from base 1. V loses 4 bases at its end and J loses 0 bases; junction bases beyond the gene matches: 4. The full variable domain, with segments outside the CDR3 supplied by the reference TRBV28 and TRBJ1-1 proteins, appears as DVKVTQSSRYLVKRTGEKVFLECVQDMDHENMFWYRQDPGLGLRLIYFSYDVKMKEKGDIPEGYSVSREKKERFSLILESASTNQTSMYLCASSWQGAMNTEAFFGQGTRLTVV.